This T cell receptor beta chain was retrieved from a study of blood T cells in healthy people across ages. Study observations and caveats: With donor CMV status unknown, expanded clonotype changes were possibly confounded.

This clonotype has at least ten counts. Its antigen is unidentified. A second 7 to 11 cycle PCR used barcoded and J-beta primers. CDR3-containing paired-end reads numbered at least 2.5 million in each sample. TCRdb analysed the 5' RACE reads with MiXCR anew, one entry per CDR3 protein. The sample gives about 800,000 distinct CDR3 sequences, approximately 25% of which show up once; under 4.5% is in the top ten. These same data were also listed under a study on T cells of mothers and their children. As reported in that work: Per mother, over 10 million TCR beta CDR3 reads were obtained; per child, approximately 3.3 million.

This sequence was found in a boy aged 5-17 years in good health. Sequencing was performed on blood.

CDR3: CSVSKGRNSYEQYF. CDR3 bases: TGCAGCGTTTCAAAGGGACGCAACTCCTACGAGCAGTACTTC. The V call is TRBV29-1, the J call TRBJ2-7; D may be TRBD1 or TRBD2 (5 bases each). CDR1 SQVTM and CDR2 ANQGSEA come from the germline V gene. V dropped 5 bases and J dropped 0 bases, with 14 bases sitting between them. CDR3 length: 14 residues.